The clone carrying this TCR beta chain was seen more than once but under ten times. The antigen remains unidentified. The PCR used 60 Vbeta and 13 Jbeta primers. Method: immunoSEQ multiplex PCR; TCRdb's copy keeps in-frame clones and lacks some. In the table there are around 170,000 clones, around 76% of which are singletons. The data were obtained in a study of cytomegalovirus exposure and HLA in healthy donors. Study-wide results and caveats: It was around 160 TCR beta chains that were listed as cytomegalovirus-associated. A later analysis revealed that TCR association rates differed between HLA loci, peaking at DRB1 and bottoming out at HLA-C. A missense DCLRE1C variant was associated with V- and J-gene trimming of TCR beta chains in a later analysis, and an independent cohort replicated the association. Common viral pathogens were later found to be apparently linked to several of the most significant clusters.

Trimming cost V 6 bases and J 6 bases; bases outside gene matches: 8. Germline V gene data show CDR1 as MNHEY and CDR2 as SVGAGI. This CDR3 is built from 15 residues. This clonotype originated in a man aged 40-49 years in good health and CMV-seronegative. Sequencing input: PBMCs. The chain couples TRBV6-5 to TRBJ1-5, with 10 bases matching TRBD1. In DNA, the CDR3 is TGTGCCAGCAGGACATTGACAGGGGGCTTTCAGCCCCAGCATTTT. Amino acids: CASRTLTGGFQPQHF.